The 27 T cell receptor beta chains listed next were all sequenced from one sample in a study of cytomegalovirus exposure and HLA in healthy donors. This PCR relied on a set of 60 Vbeta primers and 13 Jbeta primers. Repertoires were generated with immunoSEQ multiplex PCR, while TCRdb's copy carries only in-frame clones and drops some. The table lists just over 60,000 clones, roughly 86% of them singletons, with more than 1.4% in the top ten. Sequencing used PBMCs. The receptors derive from a young man in good health and CMV-seronegative.

CDR3 nucleotide sequence: TGTGCCAGCAGCCAAGTATACAACGAGGGGGCCTACGAGCAGTACTTC. Protein product: CASSQVYNEGAYEQYF. The chain couples TRBV4-2 to TRBJ2-7, with TRBD1 as a possible D gene (6 bases). CDR1 and CDR2 (germline): LGHNA, YNFKEQ. The CDR3 contains 16 residues. Trimming took 1 base from V and 2 from J, leaving 15 bases between them.

In this sample, this clone turned up a few times. The rearrangement links TRBV7-2 to TRBJ2-3, with D uncertain. V lost 0 bases to trimming and J lost 4 bases, with 2 bases between them. The CDR3 has 12 residues. Germline V gives CDR1 SGHTA, CDR2 FQGNSA. CDR3 bases: TGTGCCAGCAGCTTAGCCGCAGATACGCAGTATTTT. Amino acids: CASSLAADTQYF.

V is TRBV6-5 and J is TRBJ2-5, with D possibly TRBD2 on 6 matching bases. The germline gives CDR1 MNHEY, CDR2 SVGAGI. V lost 4 bases, J lost 5 bases, and 17 bases lay in between. The CDR3 consists of 15 residues. CDR3 amino acids: CASSSQVAGWETQYF. As DNA, the CDR3 is TGTGCCAGCAGTTCCCAGGTGGCGGGGTGGGAGACCCAGTACTTC.

This clone was counted between two and nine times. The chain recombines TRBV18 with TRBJ1-3, with 7 bases lining up with TRBD1. The ends lost 2 bases at V and 2 bases at J; junction bases unmatched: 3. The CDR3 runs 15 residues. The V gene's germline CDR1 is KGHSH and CDR2 LQKENI. The CDR3 nucleotides read TGTGCCAGCTCACCAGACAGGGCCCCTGGAAACACCATATATTTT. Protein: CASSPDRAPGNTIYF.

This clone was recorded once. This chain uses TRBV30 with TRBJ2-5; TRBD1 agrees at 7 bases. V lost 4 bases and J lost 5; bases outside the gene matches: 13. The CDR3 length is 15 residues. Germline V gene sequence: CDR1 GTSNPN, CDR2 SVGIG (reference sequence). The CDR3: CAWKFGQVILETQYF. CDR3 sequence (DNA): TGTGCCTGGAAATTTGGACAGGTCATTTTGGAGACCCAGTACTTC.

V and J are TRBV7-6 and TRBJ2-1, with 9 nucleotides matching TRBD2. Germline V gives CDR1 SGHVS, CDR2 FNYEAQ. The CDR3 loop spans 15 amino acids. V lost 4 bases to trimming and J lost 1 base; unmatched junction nucleotides: 2. CDR3 in DNA: TGTGCCAGCAGCTCCAGCGGGGGGTCCTACAATGAGCAGTTCTTC. As protein: CASSSSGGSYNEQFF.

This chain links TRBV7-8 with TRBJ1-1; D is unresolved. Per the germline V gene, CDR1 is SGHVS and CDR2 is FQNEAQ. This CDR3 spans 14 amino acids. Trimming shortened V by 1 base and J by 2 bases, and 8 bases separated the two germline ends. The CDR3 nucleotides read TGTGCCAGCAGCTTAGTTAGCGGTAACACTGAAGCTTTCTTT. Its translation is CASSLVSGNTEAFF.

The gene calls are TRBV10-1 and TRBJ1-1, with D possibly TRBD1 on 6 matching bases. This CDR3 region has 13 residues. Germline lookup yields CDR1 WNHNN and CDR2 SYGVQD (reference sequence). Between the trimmed V and J ends, which lost 2 bases and 7 bases, there was a span of 11 bases. Here the CDR3 DNA reads TGCGCCAGCAGTGAGACAGGGATGGATGAAGCTTTCTTT. This gives the protein CASSETGMDEAFF.

V usage is TRBV4-2 and J usage is TRBJ1-1, with D possibly TRBD1 on 5 matching bases. This CDR3 is 15 amino acids long. V gave up 4 bases and J gave up 4 bases, with 16 bases separating them. Per the germline V gene, CDR1 is LGHNA and CDR2 is YNFKEQ. The CDR3 sequence is CASSPSTQGATEAFF. In DNA, the CDR3 is TGTGCCAGCAGCCCAAGTACTCAAGGGGCCACTGAAGCTTTCTTT.

The V and J genes are TRBV7-3 and TRBJ2-2; D gene uncertain. The germline V and J ends were trimmed by 4 bases and 2 bases, with 2 bases remaining between them. Germline-derived CDR1 and CDR2 are SGHTA and FQGTGA. The CDR3 is 12 amino acids. The chain's CDR3 is CASSSNTGELFF. The CDR3 nucleotides read TGTGCCAGCAGCTCTAACACCGGGGAGCTGTTTTTT.

This clone was picked up a small number of times. The rearrangement joins TRBV5-1 to TRBJ2-7, with D perhaps TRBD2 (6 bases). Germline V gene sequence: CDR1 SGHRS, CDR2 YFSETQ. CDR3 length equals 14 residues. Trimming pared 7 bases from V and 0 bases from J, leaving 14 bases between. CDR3 DNA: TGCGCCAGCGCCTCGGACGGGAGCTCCTACGAGCAGTACTTC. It is translated as CASASDGSSYEQYF.

V gene TRBV19 combines with J gene TRBJ1-2; 9 bases fit TRBD1. CDR1 and CDR2 (germline): LNHDA, SQIVND (reference sequence). The ends lost 3 bases at V and 7 bases at J; junction bases unmatched: 3. This CDR3 region has 13 residues. In nucleotides, the CDR3 is TGTGCCAGTAGTATCGGGACAGGGACTGGCTACACCTTC. It codes for CASSIGTGTGYTF.

This chain uses TRBV9 with TRBJ2-3, with 7 nucleotides matching TRBD2. Trimming took 4 bases from V and 2 from J; bases not matched to a gene: 4. Germline V CDR1 and CDR2: SGDLS, YYNGEE. CDR3 length: 14 amino acids. CDR3 residues: CASSQRGSTDTQYF. The CDR3, as DNA: TGTGCCAGCAGCCAGCGGGGTTCCACAGATACGCAGTATTTT. Combining the CDR3 with reference TRBV9 and TRBJ2-3 gives the whole variable domain DSGVTQTPKHLITATGQRVTLRCSPRSGDLSVYWYQQSLDQGLQFLIQYYNGEERAKGNILERFSAQQFPDLHSELNLSSLELGDSALYFCASSQRGSTDTQYFGPGTRLTVL.

The chain joins TRBV19 to TRBJ2-3; D is unresolved. Trimming removed 11 bases at V and 0 bases at J, with 12 bases between. This CDR3 has 13 residues. Germline loops: CDR1 LNHDA, CDR2 SQIVND (reference sequence). In nucleotides, the CDR3 is TGTGCCTCCCGTGCACAGAGCACAGATACGCAGTATTTT. This sequence encodes CASRAQSTDTQYF. Full variable domain (missing parts from reference TRBV19 and TRBJ2-3): DGGITQSPKYLFRKEGQNVTLSCEQNLNHDAMYWYRQDPGQGLRLIYYSQIVNDFQKGDIAEGYSVSREKKESFPLTVTSAQKNPTAFYLCASRAQSTDTQYFGPGTRLTVL.

J is TRBJ2-1 and V is TRBV27, with a tentative D call TRBD1 (5 bases). V was shortened by 7 bases and J by 7 bases, with 14 bases between the two germline ends. Germline CDR1 MNHEY, CDR2 SMNVEV (reference sequence). This CDR3 region has 13 residues. The CDR3 is CASTLTSGNEQFF. CDR3 nucleotide sequence: TGTGCCAGCACCCTGACATCAGGGAATGAGCAGTTCTTC.

The V call is TRBV2, the J call TRBJ2-1, with D tentatively TRBD1 (5 bases). CDR1 SNHLY and CDR2 FYNNEI come from the germline V gene. The CDR3 consists of 16 residues. The ends were cut back, 5 bases at V and 3 bases at J, with 17 bases in the middle. The CDR3 is CASSYDSSSYYNEQFF. DNA for the CDR3: TGTGCCAGCAGTTATGACAGTTCCTCATACTACAATGAGCAGTTCTTC.

This chain links TRBV7-8 with TRBJ2-2, with 8 positions matching TRBD2. The CDR3 totals 19 residues. CDR1 is SGHVS, CDR2 FQNEAQ, per germline. With 2 bases clipped from V and 4 bases from J, the junction kept 15 bases outside the gene matches. The CDR3 is CASSLKVGGATRGTGELFF. The CDR3 nucleotides read TGTGCCAGCAGCTTAAAGGTCGGGGGGGCCACCCGGGGCACCGGGGAGCTGTTTTTT. The full variable domain, in which reference TRBV7-8 and TRBJ2-2 provide the parts outside the CDR3, is GAGVSQSPRYKVAKRGQDVALRCDPISGHVSLFWYQQALGQGPEFLTYFQNEAQLDKSGLPSDRFFAERPEGSVSTLKIQRTQQEDSAVYLCASSLKVGGATRGTGELFFGEGSRLTVL.

The CDR3 bases are TGTGCCAGCAGTGGGTCTAGCGGGGGCCACAATGAGCAGTTCTTC. It yields the protein CASSGSSGGHNEQFF. The chain employs TRBV6-1 and TRBJ2-1; 10 bases map to TRBD2. CDR3 size: 15 residues. V lost 4 bases and J lost 5; bases outside the gene matches: 5. Looked up from germline, CDR1 is MNHNS and CDR2 is SASEGT.

The chain uses TRBV25-1 and TRBJ2-5; TRBD1 matches at 7 bases. V was pared by 5 bases and J by 5 bases, with 8 bases of the junction left unmatched. Germline lookup yields CDR1 MGHDK and CDR2 SYGVNS. This CDR3 has 14 residues. The CDR3 DNA sequence: TGTGCCAGCAGTCCCCCTACAGGGGAGGAGACCCAGTACTTC. This gives the protein CASSPPTGEETQYF.

V is TRBV6-5 and J is TRBJ1-2, with D tentatively TRBD1 (6 bases). This CDR3 has 13 residues. Trimming took off 2 bases at V and 7 bases at J, with 11 bases between the two ends. The germline gives CDR1 MNHEY, CDR2 SVGAGI. The CDR3 loop reads CASSYRDIGGYTF. For the CDR3, the DNA is TGTGCCAGCAGTTACAGGGACATCGGTGGCTACACCTTC.

This chain's CDR3 is CASAYASDVRGYGYTF. Here the CDR3 DNA reads TGTGCCAGCGCCTACGCGTCCGACGTGAGGGGGTATGGCTACACCTTC. This sequence joins TRBV11-2 and TRBJ1-2, with D possibly matching TRBD1 (6 bases). This CDR3 has 16 residues. Germline loops: CDR1 SGHAT, CDR2 FQNNGV. V was trimmed by 8 bases and J by 5 bases, leaving 24 bases between them.

The rearrangement joins TRBV27 to TRBJ2-1; D perhaps matches TRBD2 (6 bases). V lost 10 bases and J lost 3, with 16 bases in between. The germline gives CDR1 MNHEY, CDR2 SMNVEV (reference sequence). The CDR3 loop spans 14 amino acids. The CDR3 DNA is TGTGCCACCATGGGTGAGGAGGGCTACAATGAGCAGTTCTTC. Amino acid sequence: CATMGEEGYNEQFF.

The CDR3 loop reads CASSLFQDVVSNTQYF. As DNA, the CDR3 is TGTGCCAGCAGCTTATTTCAGGATGTAGTCTCCAATACGCAGTATTTT. The J gene is TRBJ2-3, the V gene TRBV7-8; D not certain. Germline V CDR1 and CDR2: SGHVS, FQNEAQ. This CDR3 has 16 residues. Trimming took 2 bases from V and 7 from J, leaving 19 bases between them.

The V and J genes are TRBV9 and TRBJ2-7; unclear D gene. V lost 4 bases and J 3 bases, leaving 8 bases between the germline ends. The CDR3 spans 12 residues. CDR1 is SGDLS and CDR2 is YYNGEE in the germline V gene. The CDR3 sequence: CASSRVGYEQYF. The CDR3 DNA follows: TGTGCCAGCAGCCGGGTAGGCTACGAGCAGTACTTC.

The J gene is TRBJ1-4, the V gene TRBV15, with D possibly matching TRBD1 (6 bases). Germline V gives CDR1 LNHNV, CDR2 YYDKDF (reference sequence). With 3 bases removed from V and 6 bases from J, the gap between germline ends came to 17 bases. There are 16 residues in the CDR3. The CDR3 spells CATSSPGGGEDEKLFF. In nucleotides, the CDR3 is TGTGCCACCAGCAGCCCAGGCGGGGGCGAAGATGAAAAACTGTTTTTT.

This chain connects TRBV7-2 to TRBJ2-5; the match to TRBD2 covers 8 bases. This CDR3 is 15 amino acids long. With V trimmed by 3 bases and J by 1 base, 4 bases remained unmatched. The germline gives CDR1 SGHTA, CDR2 FQGNSA. The CDR3 loop reads CASSLFAGGQETQYF. The CDR3 DNA sequence: TGTGCCAGCAGCTTGTTTGCGGGGGGCCAAGAGACCCAGTACTTC.

This chain connects TRBV7-9 to TRBJ1-4; D is ambiguous. Germline CDR1 reads SEHNR; CDR2 reads FQNEAQ (reference sequence). There are 13 residues in the CDR3. Deletions cut 5 bases from V and 7 bases from J, with 11 bases between. CDR3 in DNA: TGTGCCAGCAGCAGAGAAGAGAGTGAAAAACTGTTTTTT. Amino acid sequence: CASSREESEKLFF.